Presented here are 22 T cell receptor beta chains from one specimen sequenced in a study of shared clonotypes between healthy human individuals. TCRdb's table, derived via immunoSEQ multiplex PCR, lists solely in-frame clones and lacks some. The profile shows about 680,000 clones, approximately 79% of them singletons. Sample: memory CD4+ T cells sorted from blood. Stated subset: CD45RA-negative fraction. These receptors were taken from a woman aged 25 to 39 in good health.

This clone has at least ten counts. The sample has other DNA sequences that encode this CDR3 too. The chain employs TRBV11-2 and TRBJ2-7; 7 bases align to TRBD2. The ends lost 5 bases at V and 3 bases at J; junction bases unmatched: 10. Germline CDR1 SGHAT, CDR2 FQNNGV. The CDR3 contains 15 residues. The CDR3 sequence: CASSPWEGWGYEQYF. CDR3 nucleotides: TGTGCCAGCAGCCCCTGGGAGGGTTGGGGCTACGAGCAGTACTTC.

Comment on this clone: At the DNA level, this CDR3 is encoded by other sequences in the same sample as well. This chain uses TRBV5-1 with TRBJ2-3, with 12 bases that match TRBD2. This CDR3 contains 16 residues. CDR1 is SGHRS and CDR2 is YFSETQ in the germline V gene. V dropped 3 bases and J dropped 1; count of bases not matched to a gene: 3. The CDR3 bases are TGCGCCAGCAGCTCGGGACTAGCGGGTGGCACAGATACGCAGTATTTT. Translating it yields CASSSGLAGGTDTQYF.

This clone turned up a few times. This CDR3 reads CASSFGPSRSLTYEQYF. DNA for the CDR3: TGTGCCAGCAGTTTTGGACCGTCTAGGTCCCTTACCTACGAGCAGTACTTC. The chain uses TRBV28 and TRBJ2-7; D is undetermined. The CDR3 loop spans 17 amino acids. Germline CDR1 is MDHEN and CDR2 is SYDVKM. V was shortened by 3 bases and J by 2 bases, with 20 bases between the two germline ends.

The chain is built from TRBV4-2 and TRBJ1-3; D not resolved. V was shortened by 1 base and J by 0 bases, with 7 bases between the two germline ends. The CDR3 runs 15 residues. Germline V gene lookup returns CDR1 LGHNA and CDR2 YNFKEQ. Here the CDR3 reads CASSQVAVSGNTIYF. The CDR3 DNA reads TGTGCCAGCAGCCAAGTTGCCGTCTCTGGAAACACCATATATTTT.

This rearrangement joins TRBV11-2 to TRBJ2-5, with 8 nucleotides matching TRBD2. The length of the CDR3 is 15 residues. Trimming cost V 4 bases and J 2 bases; bases outside gene matches: 6. The germline CDR1 and CDR2 sequences are SGHAT and FQNNGV. In DNA, the CDR3 is TGTGCCAGCAGCTCCCCAGTAGCGGGGCAAGAGACCCAGTACTTC. Protein sequence: CASSSPVAGQETQYF.

This clone was found once. Different DNA sequences within this sample yield the same CDR3. The genes are TRBV7-6 and TRBJ2-1, with D perhaps matching TRBD2 (5 bases). Per the germline V gene, CDR1 is SGHVS and CDR2 is FNYEAQ. With 6 bases removed from V and 0 bases from J, the gap between germline ends came to 15 bases. The CDR3 sequence is 16 residues long. CDR3 sequence (DNA): TGTGCCAGCAGTCCGCGGGCGGCCTACTCCTACAATGAGCAGTTCTTC. Encoded protein: CASSPRAAYSYNEQFF.

The V and J genes are TRBV29-1 and TRBJ2-1; D gene unclear. V gave up 0 bases and J gave up 9 bases, with 12 bases separating them. In germline, CDR1 is SQVTM, CDR2 ANQGSEA. The CDR3 extends over 13 amino acids. DNA for the CDR3: TGCAGCGTTGAAGAACAAGGTTGGGGTGAGCAGTTCTTC. Amino acids: CSVEEQGWGEQFF.

The chain employs TRBV29-1 and TRBJ2-7; 9 bases are shared with TRBD2. The germline V gene encodes CDR1 SQVTM and CDR2 ANQGSEA. The CDR3 sequence is 12 residues long. V gave up 6 bases and J gave up 9 bases; unmatched junction bases: 9. This CDR3 is CSVEAGGLRQYF. DNA of the CDR3: TGCAGCGTCGAGGCGGGAGGGTTACGGCAGTACTTC.

This clone was recorded a few times. V is TRBV2 and J is TRBJ1-4; D unresolved. The length of the CDR3 is 14 residues. The germline gives CDR1 SNHLY, CDR2 FYNNEI. Trimming took off 4 bases at V and 1 base at J, with 7 bases between the two ends. DNA for the CDR3: TGTGCCAGCAGTGTAGTCCGAACTAATGAAAAACTGTTTTTT. It is translated as CASSVVRTNEKLFF.

This clone was found many times. J is TRBJ2-7 and V is TRBV28, with D unresolved. The CDR3 contains 17 residues. Germline values: CDR1 MDHEN, CDR2 SYDVKM. Trimming pared 1 base from V and 0 bases from J, leaving 16 bases between. The CDR3: CASSLLGSVRSSYEQYF. CDR3 in DNA: TGTGCCAGCAGTTTATTGGGTAGTGTCCGGAGCTCCTACGAGCAGTACTTC.

For this clone: Other DNA sequences in this sample translate to the same CDR3. V and J are TRBV20-1 and TRBJ2-7; no clear D gene. V dropped 3 bases and J dropped 1 base, with 4 bases sitting between them. The CDR3 is made up of 11 amino acids. The germline V gene has CDR1 DFQATT and CDR2 SNEGSKA (reference sequence). CDR3 nucleotides: TGCAGTGCTAGCCCTTCCTACGAGCAGTACTTC. Translated: CSASPSYEQYF.

This clone has a single count. The V and J genes are TRBV15 and TRBJ2-7; 10 bases are shared with TRBD1. The CDR3 totals 14 residues. V gave up 5 bases and J gave up 2 bases; unmatched junction bases: 3. Germline CDR1 LNHNV, CDR2 YYDKDF (reference sequence). For the CDR3, the DNA is TGTGCCACCAGCGGCGGGACAGGGGCCTACGAGCAGTACTTC. It is translated as CATSGGTGAYEQYF.

The gene calls are TRBV15 and TRBJ1-3; 8 positions agree with TRBD1. The trim removed 5 bases at V and 3 bases at J, leaving 9 bases unmatched. The CDR3 is 16 residues long. Per the germline V gene, CDR1 is LNHNV and CDR2 is YYDKDF (reference sequence). The CDR3 spells CATSVSRGRGGNTIYF. CDR3 bases: TGTGCCACCAGCGTTTCCAGGGGGCGAGGTGGAAACACCATATATTTT.

In nucleotides, the CDR3 is TGTGCCAGCAGCTTAAGTTACACGGCCAGGGCCGGGGCCAACGTCCTGACTTTC. This sequence encodes CASSLSYTARAGANVLTF. The chain carries TRBV7-3 and TRBJ2-6; D is possibly TRBD1 (5 bases). The CDR3 totals 18 residues. The germline V gene has CDR1 SGHTA and CDR2 FQGTGA. V was cut by 1 base and J by 4 bases, with 17 bases left in between.

V gene TRBV2 combines with J gene TRBJ2-7, with a possible D match to TRBD1 (5 bases). Per the germline V gene, CDR1 is SNHLY and CDR2 is FYNNEI. CDR3 length equals 14 residues. V lost 6 bases to trimming and J lost 9 bases, with 21 bases between them. CDR3 bases: TGTGCCAGCAGCGAACAAGACAGCTCCGGATCGCAGTACTTC. Residues: CASSEQDSSGSQYF.

This clone was seen a few times. This chain links TRBV7-2 with TRBJ1-5; no reliable D call. Trimming cost V 6 bases and J 3 bases, with 12 bases left between them. The CDR3 consists of 14 residues. Germline CDR1 is SGHTA and CDR2 is FQGNSA. CDR3 nucleotides: TGTGCCAGCAGTTACGCGGGGTTCAATCAGCCCCAGCATTTT. It specifies CASSYAGFNQPQHF.

This rearrangement joins TRBV7-2 to TRBJ2-5; D is undetermined. This CDR3 is 14 amino acids long. V lost 1 base to trimming and J lost 6 bases, with 12 bases between them. CDR1 SGHTA and CDR2 FQGNSA come from the germline V gene. CDR3 nucleotides: TGTGCCAGCAGCTTAGTACTTTCCGCCCAGACCCAGTACTTC. This codes for CASSLVLSAQTQYF.

The gene calls are TRBV4-1 and TRBJ1-4, with D uncertain. The CDR3 sequence is 16 residues long. Germline-derived CDR1 and CDR2 are MGHRA and YSYEKL. Trimming left V 3 bases short and J 2 bases short, with 13 bases between. The CDR3 coding sequence is TGCGCCAGCAGCCACCTCGGGAAGAAGACTAATGAAAAACTGTTTTTT. It translates to CASSHLGKKTNEKLFF.

This sequence joins TRBV7-3 and TRBJ2-7, with 7 nucleotides matching TRBD2. The V gene's germline CDR1 is SGHTA and CDR2 FQGTGA. With V trimmed by 5 bases and J by 3 bases, 7 bases remained unmatched. The CDR3 consists of 14 residues. This CDR3 is CASSDLAANYEQYF. The CDR3 DNA is TGTGCCAGCAGCGACCTAGCGGCTAACTACGAGCAGTACTTC.

The chain joins TRBV5-1 to TRBJ2-7; D not certain. V dropped 0 bases and J dropped 6 bases, with 10 bases sitting between them. Germline V gives CDR1 SGHRS, CDR2 YFSETQ. The CDR3 runs 13 residues. CDR3 DNA: TGCGCCAGCAGCTTGGGGTACAATGCCGAGCAGTACTTC. This encodes CASSLGYNAEQYF.

As regards this clone: A much more abundant neighbour one base away suggests this may be a read error. The chain recombines TRBV6-5 with TRBJ2-1; 9 positions match TRBD2. Germline assignment: CDR1 MNHEY and CDR2 SVGAGI. The CDR3 loop spans 16 amino acids. The trim removed 1 base at V and 11 bases at J, leaving 12 bases unmatched. DNA for the CDR3: TGTGCCAGCAGTTACTTGGCGGGAGGGCCAGGGAATAAGCAGTTCTTC. This translates into CASSYLAGGPGNKQFF.

On this clone itself: The sample contains more than one DNA sequence encoding this CDR3. The chain joins TRBV6-1 to TRBJ1-1, with D perhaps matching TRBD1 (5 bases). CDR3 length: 13 amino acids. Trimming removed 2 bases at V and 3 bases at J, with 7 bases between. Germline V gene data show CDR1 as MNHNS and CDR2 as SASEGT. The CDR3 bases are TGTGCCAGCAGTGAAATCAGGGACACTGAAGCTTTCTTT. It is translated as CASSEIRDTEAFF.